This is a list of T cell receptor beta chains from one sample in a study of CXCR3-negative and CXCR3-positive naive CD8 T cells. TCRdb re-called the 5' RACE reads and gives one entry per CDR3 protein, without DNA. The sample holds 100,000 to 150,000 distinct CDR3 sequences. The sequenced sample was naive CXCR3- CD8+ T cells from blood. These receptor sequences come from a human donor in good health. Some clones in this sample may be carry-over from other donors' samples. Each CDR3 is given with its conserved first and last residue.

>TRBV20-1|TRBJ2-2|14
CSARDGQGTGELFF
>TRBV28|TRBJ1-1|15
CASRPPYTDRTEAFF
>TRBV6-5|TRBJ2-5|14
CASSPQRGQETQYF
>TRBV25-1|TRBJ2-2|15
CASSEWVGGTGELFF
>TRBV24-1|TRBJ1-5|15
CATMGTGGSNQPQHF
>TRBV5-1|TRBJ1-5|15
CASSMTGQSNQPQHF
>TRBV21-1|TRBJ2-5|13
CASSGQGQETQYF
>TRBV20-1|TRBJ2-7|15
CSARDEGQETYEQYF
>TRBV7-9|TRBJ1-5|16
CASSWGGSMGNQPQHF
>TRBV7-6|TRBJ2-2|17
CASSAPEGEANTGELFF
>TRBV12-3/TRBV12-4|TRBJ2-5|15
CASSLVAAFRETQYF
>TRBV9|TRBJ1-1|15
CASSPYTVPGTEAFF
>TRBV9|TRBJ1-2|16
CASSEGQGAFGDGYTF
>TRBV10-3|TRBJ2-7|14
CAISDWGDPREQYF
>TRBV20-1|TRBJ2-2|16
CSASPVWRGNTGELFF
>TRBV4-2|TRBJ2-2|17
CASSQEDAGANTGELFF
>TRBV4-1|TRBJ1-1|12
CASRHGNTEAFF
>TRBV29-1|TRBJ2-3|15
CSAEDGKTSTDTQYF
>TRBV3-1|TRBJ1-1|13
CASSQARFTEAFF
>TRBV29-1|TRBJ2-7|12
CSVAFGAYEQYF
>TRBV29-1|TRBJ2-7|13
CSVVVRSSYEQYF
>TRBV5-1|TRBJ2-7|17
CAGSSVPGRQSSYEQYF
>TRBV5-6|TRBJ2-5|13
CASSNGQGGTQYF